A selection of T cell receptor beta chains follows, all from one sample in a study of blood T cell repertoires in COVID-19. Some clones are missing from TCRdb's copy, which holds only in-frame ones; the method was immunoSEQ multiplex PCR. This repertoire shows about 140,000 clones, about 87% found once; its top ten account for roughly a tenth. The specimen was peripheral blood. Source of these receptors: a man aged 60 to 75 with active or convalescent COVID-19. CDR3s include the opening cysteine and the closing phenylalanine or tryptophan. A D gene is named only where the DNA matches it firmly. Clone sizes are given selectively: once, few, many, or a class where the clone is expanded.

TRBJ2-3 | TRBV24-1 | NA | TRBD1 | CATSGHYRQGLADTQYF | TGTGCCACCAGTGGCCATTATCGACAGGGTTTGGCAGATACGCAGTATTTT
TRBJ2-7 | TRBV14 | NA | NA | CASSRGHYEQYF | TGTGCCAGCAGCCGCGGACACTACGAGCAGTACTTC
TRBJ1-1 | TRBV28 | NA | NA | CASSFTQGWNTEAFF | TGTGCCAGCAGTTTTACCCAGGGGTGGAACACTGAAGCTTTCTTT
TRBJ2-1 | TRBV7-9 | NA | NA | CASSLDGGLRNEQFF | TGTGCCAGCAGCTTAGATGGCGGGCTTCGCAATGAGCAGTTCTTC
TRBJ2-4 | TRBV28 | NA | NA | CASSLRGVKNIQYF | TGTGCCAGCAGTTTACGGGGAGTCAAAAACATTCAGTACTTC
TRBJ2-1 | TRBV27 | NA | NA | CASSLLSDNEQFF | TGTGCCAGCAGTTTGCTGAGCGACAATGAGCAGTTCTTC
TRBJ2-2 | TRBV7-9 | NA | NA | CASSLRDTELFF | TGTGCCAGCAGCCTCCGGGACACAGAGCTGTTTTTT
TRBJ2-3 | TRBV10-3 | NA | NA | CAISEGLTTDTQYF | TGTGCCATCAGTGAGGGACTTACCACAGATACGCAGTATTTT
TRBJ2-3 | TRBV28 | NA | TRBD2 | CASSSPSGRGTDTQYF | TGTGCCAGCAGTTCCCCCAGCGGGAGAGGCACAGATACGCAGTATTTT
TRBJ2-2 | TRBV11-3 | NA | NA | CASSPTTSGELFF | TGTGCCAGCAGCCCGACGACTAGCGGGGAGCTGTTTTTT
TRBJ2-7 | TRBV7-9 | NA | TRBD2 | CASSLARTSGSSYEQYF | TGTGCCAGCAGCTTAGCGAGGACTAGCGGGAGCTCCTACGAGCAGTACTTC
TRBJ2-3 | TRBV7-3 | NA | TRBD2 | CASSLNPAGGIPQYF | TGTGCCAGCAGCTTAAATCCAGCGGGAGGAATTCCGCAGTATTTT
TRBJ2-7 | TRBV30 | few | NA | CAWSVREPYEQYF | TGTGCCTGGAGTGTAAGGGAGCCCTACGAGCAGTACTTC
TRBJ1-2 | TRBV28 | NA | NA | CASRLPGGTAYGYTF | TGTGCCAGCAGACTGCCGGGGGGAACGGCCTATGGCTACACCTTC